The 27 T cell receptor beta chains listed next were all sequenced from one sample in a study of T cells after yellow fever vaccination. TCRdb passed the 5' RACE reads through MiXCR, listing each CDR3 protein once. The table lists hundreds of thousands of distinct CDR3 sequences, about 17% of them singletons. The sequencing here drew on PBMCs, taken before the yellow fever booster vaccination. These receptor sequences come from a man aged 18 to 29 who received the YFV17D yellow fever vaccine.

This sequence joins TRBV2 and TRBJ2-1, with D maybe TRBD2 (6 bases). The CDR3 loop spans 13 amino acids. Germline V gene sequence: CDR1 SNHLY, CDR2 FYNNEI. V lost 9 bases and J lost 2, with 11 bases in between. The CDR3 DNA is TGTGCCAGTAGACTAGGACCCTACAATGAGCAGTTCTTC. Protein: CASRLGPYNEQFF.

This clonotype was seen a few times. This chain uses TRBV12-3 or TRBV12-4 with TRBJ2-7, with D possibly matching TRBD1 (5 bases). Trimming cost V 4 bases and J 0 bases, with 10 bases left between them. The length of the CDR3 is 14 residues. The chain's CDR3 is CASSSRTYSYEQYF. CDR3 nucleotides: TGTGCCAGCAGTTCAAGGACATACTCCTACGAGCAGTACTTC.

This clonotype was observed a few times. V is TRBV9 and J is TRBJ2-1, with D perhaps assigned TRBD1 or TRBD2 (5 bases each). Trimming removed 0 bases at V and 4 bases at J, with 8 bases between. Germline loops: CDR1 SGDLS, CDR2 YYNGEE. The CDR3 runs to 14 residues. CDR3 in DNA: TGTGCCAGCAGCGTAGCTTGGGGGTACAATGAGCAGTTCTTC. This gives the protein CASSVAWGYNEQFF. The full variable domain, its missing parts supplied by reference TRBV9 and TRBJ2-1, is DSGVTQTPKHLITATGQRVTLRCSPRSGDLSVYWYQQSLDQGLQFLIQYYNGEERAKGNILERFSAQQFPDLHSELNLSSLELGDSALYFCASSVAWGYNEQFFGPGTRLTVL.

The chain links TRBV28 to TRBJ1-5; possibly TRBD1 for D (6 bases). Trimming shortened V by 6 bases and J by 5 bases, and 14 bases separated the two germline ends. The length of the CDR3 is 14 residues. Germline V gene data show CDR1 as MDHEN and CDR2 as SYDVKM. CDR3 residues: CASRRSGAHQPQHF. The CDR3, as DNA: TGTGCCAGCAGGCGATCAGGGGCGCATCAGCCCCAGCATTTT.

The chain is built from TRBV10-3 and TRBJ1-4; 10 bases agree with TRBD1. V gave up 7 bases and J gave up 10 bases; unmatched junction bases: 6. Germline V lookup: CDR1 ENHRY, CDR2 SYGVKD. The CDR3 is 13 amino acids. CDR3 coding DNA: TGTGCCATCATCCCGGGACAGGGGAGAAAACTGTTTTTT. Its translation is CAIIPGQGRKLFF.

V and J are TRBV5-6 and TRBJ2-7; TRBD1 is a possible D gene (5 bases). CDR3 size: 14 residues. CDR1 SGHDT and CDR2 YYEEEE come from the germline V gene. V lost 0 bases and J 3 bases, leaving 10 bases between the germline ends. This CDR3 reads CASSLGAGIYEQYV. The CDR3 nucleotides are TGTGCCAGCAGCTTGGGGGCAGGGATCTACGAGCAGTACGTC.

This clonotype was seen more than once but under ten times. This chain uses TRBV9 with TRBJ2-1, with TRBD2 matching over 10 bases. The CDR3 consists of 15 residues. The V gene's germline CDR1 is SGDLS and CDR2 YYNGEE. After removal of 3 bases from V and 8 bases from J, the junction contained 8 bases not matched to a gene. In nucleotides, the CDR3 is TGTGCCAGCAGCGGAATCCAGCGGGGGGGCGATGAGCAGTTCTTC. Residues: CASSGIQRGGDEQFF.

This rearrangement joins TRBV6-2 or TRBV6-3 to TRBJ2-1; no clear D gene. V was shortened by 3 bases and J by 7 bases, with 7 bases between the two germline ends. This CDR3 spans 12 amino acids. The germline V gene has CDR1 MNHEY and CDR2 SVGEGT. CDR3 bases: TGTGCCAGCAGTTATGGGGATAATGAGCAGTTCTTC. It translates to CASSYGDNEQFF.

This clonotype has a count of ten or more. DNA for the CDR3: TGTGCCAGCAGCACAGGCTCTGGGGCCAACGTCCTGACTTTC. Protein sequence: CASSTGSGANVLTF. The rearrangement uses TRBV7-2 and TRBJ2-6; maybe TRBD1 (5 bases). The CDR3 totals 14 residues. V dropped 5 bases and J dropped 0 bases, with 5 bases sitting between them. Germline V gene sequence: CDR1 SGHTA, CDR2 FQGNSA.

The chain combines TRBV7-2 with TRBJ2-5, with 12 positions matching TRBD2. Looked up from germline, CDR1 is SGHTA and CDR2 is FQGNSA. The CDR3 sequence is 16 residues long. The J segment lost 3 bases and the V segment lost 1 base, leaving 3 bases of the junction unmatched. Here the CDR3 reads CASSLVASGGEETQYF. Here the CDR3 DNA reads TGTGCCAGCAGCTTAGTGGCTAGCGGGGGGGAAGAGACCCAGTACTTC.

This clonotype was counted between two and nine times. CDR3 sequence: CASQGYEQYF. Written as DNA, the CDR3 is TGTGCCAGCCAGGGATACGAGCAGTACTTC. The rearrangement uses TRBV28 and TRBJ2-7; TRBD1 is a possible D gene (5 bases). Germline V gene data show CDR1 as MDHEN and CDR2 as SYDVKM. This CDR3 spans 10 amino acids. Trimming removed 8 bases at V and 4 bases at J, with 6 bases between.

This clonotype occurred many times. The chain joins TRBV20-1 to TRBJ2-3; D is possibly TRBD2 (6 bases). The ends were cut back, 4 bases at V and 6 bases at J, with 8 bases in the middle. The CDR3 sequence is 11 residues long. Per germline, CDR1 DFQATT and CDR2 SNEGSKA (reference sequence). In DNA, the CDR3 is TGCAGTGCTAAGGCGGGGGATACGCAGTATTTT. Translating it yields CSAKAGDTQYF.

In its sample, this clonotype was seen a few times. The chain employs TRBV18 and TRBJ1-1; 9 bases are shared with TRBD1. Germline CDR1 is KGHSH and CDR2 is LQKENI. Trimming at V came to 5 bases and at J to 6 bases, leaving 16 bases not matched to a gene. The CDR3 contains 17 residues. DNA of the CDR3: TGTGCCAGCTCATATACCGGGACAGGGAGGATAAGGGCTGAAGCTTTCTTT. This encodes CASSYTGTGRIRAEAFF.

The gene calls are TRBV4-3 and TRBJ2-7, with 7 bases that match TRBD2. J was trimmed by 1 base and V by 1 base; bases with no gene match: 7. CDR1 and CDR2 from the germline V gene are LGHNA and YSLEER. This CDR3 is built from 16 residues. CDR3 region: CASSQGGGTGSYEQYF. The CDR3, as DNA: TGCGCCAGCAGCCAAGGGGGGGGAACCGGATCCTACGAGCAGTACTTC.

The J gene is TRBJ2-7, the V gene TRBV7-2; unclear D gene. Trimming pared 4 bases from V and 6 bases from J, leaving 10 bases between. Looked up from germline, CDR1 is SGHTA and CDR2 is FQGNSA. CDR3 length: 12 amino acids. The CDR3 here is CASSSSRIEQYF. The CDR3 DNA reads as TGTGCCAGCAGCTCCTCCCGGATCGAGCAGTACTTC.

The chain combines TRBV15 with TRBJ1-2, with 7 bases fitting TRBD1. CDR1 LNHNV and CDR2 YYDKDF come from the germline V gene (reference sequence). V lost 5 bases and J lost 8; bases outside the gene matches: 11. There are 14 residues in the CDR3. CDR3 nucleotides: TGTGCCACCAGCGCCCGACAGGGCCTGTGGGGCTACACCTTC. Protein: CATSARQGLWGYTF.

The chain employs TRBV4-3 and TRBJ1-3; D ambiguous. CDR1 LGHNA and CDR2 YSLEER come from the germline V gene. V gave up 4 bases and J gave up 7 bases, with 23 bases separating them. This CDR3 spans 17 amino acids. CDR3 DNA sequence: TGCGCCAGCAGCCCCTTGAGGACCCAGCGACACTGGAACACCATATATTTT. Residues: CASSPLRTQRHWNTIYF.

This sequence joins TRBV4-3 and TRBJ2-1, with TRBD2 matching 7 bases. Germline CDR1 is LGHNA and CDR2 is YSLEER. The length of the CDR3 is 16 residues. Germline trimming cut 1 base from V and 4 bases from J; bases unmatched to any gene: 7. In DNA, the CDR3 is TGCGCCAGCAGCCAAGCGGGGGTAGCGGGTTACAATGAGCAGTTCTTC. This encodes CASSQAGVAGYNEQFF.

The chain carries TRBV5-1 and TRBJ2-3; 7 bases agree with TRBD2. Germline values: CDR1 SGHRS, CDR2 YFSETQ. The CDR3 spans 16 residues. V lost 4 bases to trimming and J lost 6 bases; unmatched junction nucleotides: 14. CDR3: CASSLFGRVARDTQYF. CDR3 DNA sequence: TGCGCCAGCAGCCTCTTTGGGAGGGTTGCAAGGGATACGCAGTATTTT.

The rearrangement joins TRBV4-2 to TRBJ1-4; D might be TRBD1 (5 bases). This CDR3 has 15 amino acids. Germline V gives CDR1 LGHNA, CDR2 YNFKEQ. Trimming cost V 0 bases and J 3 bases, with 8 bases left between them. The CDR3 spells CASSQEQGPNEKLFF. The DNA of the CDR3 is TGTGCCAGCAGCCAAGAGCAGGGACCTAATGAAAAACTGTTTTTT.

V usage is TRBV6-5 and J usage is TRBJ1-1; D is unclear. From germline, CDR1 is MNHEY and CDR2 SVGAGI. V shed 0 bases and J shed 0 bases, with 8 bases lying between them. CDR3 size: 15 residues. Here the CDR3 reads CASSYSYGLNTEAFF. In DNA form, the CDR3 reads TGTGCCAGCAGTTACTCCTACGGGCTGAACACTGAAGCTTTCTTT.

The genes are TRBV7-9 and TRBJ1-5, with unresolved D. The germline V gene has CDR1 SEHNR and CDR2 FQNEAQ (reference sequence). V was pared by 5 bases and J by 3 bases, with 14 bases between. CDR3 length: 15 residues. The CDR3 DNA is TGTGCCAGCAGCACCCCCCGGGAGACCAATCAGCCCCAGCATTTT. Protein: CASSTPRETNQPQHF.

This clonotype has more than one count but fewer than ten. The chain joins TRBV20-1 to TRBJ1-1, with 11 bases that match TRBD1. V lost 6 bases and J lost 3; bases outside the gene matches: 6. The CDR3 loop spans 14 amino acids. Germline CDR1 and CDR2: DFQATT and SNEGSKA (reference sequence). CDR3 coding DNA: TGCAGTGCCGAGGACAGGGGGCAGGACACTGAAGCTTTCTTT. This encodes CSAEDRGQDTEAFF.

The chain carries TRBV11-2 and TRBJ2-1, with D uncertain. V lost 4 bases and J 0 bases, leaving 16 bases between the germline ends. Germline loops: CDR1 SGHAT, CDR2 FQNNGV. The CDR3 totals 17 residues. The CDR3 protein is CASSSGQPPSSYNEQFF. DNA of the CDR3: TGTGCCAGCAGCTCCGGCCAGCCGCCGAGCTCCTACAATGAGCAGTTCTTC.

In DNA, the CDR3 is TGCAGTGCTAGAGTTAACTCCTATAATTCACCCCTCCACTTT. Protein sequence: CSARVNSYNSPLHF. The gene calls are TRBV20-1 and TRBJ1-6; D is ambiguous. The V and J ends lost 1 base and 0 bases respectively, with 4 bases between them. Germline CDR1 and CDR2: DFQATT and SNEGSKA (reference sequence). The CDR3 sequence is 14 residues long.

This clonotype was seen ten or more times. The chain combines TRBV15 with TRBJ2-3, with a possible D match to TRBD2 (6 bases). The CDR3 runs to 17 residues. Trimming stripped 1 base from V and 2 bases from J, with 16 bases between. CDR1 LNHNV and CDR2 YYDKDF come from the germline V gene (reference sequence). CDR3 protein: CATSRGSPGDPTDTQYF. CDR3 DNA sequence: TGTGCCACCAGCAGAGGGTCACCGGGGGACCCCACAGATACGCAGTATTTT.

The genes are TRBV20-1 and TRBJ2-1; TRBD1 agrees at 7 bases. The CDR3 consists of 16 residues. CDR1 is DFQATT, CDR2 SNEGSKA, per germline (reference sequence). Unmatched junction bases numbered 13, after V lost 1 base and J lost 7 bases. The CDR3 bases are TGCAGTGCTAGAGTATCCTTTAGAGACAGGGATAATGAGCAGTTCTTC. Its protein product is CSARVSFRDRDNEQFF.